In its sample, the clone carrying this T cell receptor beta chain was seen many times. The entry originates in a study of naive and memory T cell subsets. The SP2 primer and nested alpha and beta constant region primers amplified ligated cDNA in four rounds. TCRdb called the UMI-ligation and nested PCR reads again in MiXCR, with one record for every CDR3 protein. The sample contains tens of thousands of distinct CDR3 sequences, roughly 9.6% of which appear only once. CDR3 length: 15 amino acids. V shed 8 bases and J shed 5 bases, with 18 bases lying between them. Looked up from germline, CDR1 is SEHNR and CDR2 is FQNEAQ (reference sequence). Treatment in this sample: skin biopsy from PPD injection site in Mantoux-positive individual. TCR cDNA received a 3' ligated oligonucleotide that carried a UMI. Individuals with a positive Mantoux test gave biopsies from PPD-injected skin.

The sequences come from skin, collected from a tuberculin skin test site. The J gene is TRBJ2-2, the V gene TRBV7-9, with a possible D match to TRBD2 (6 bases). This TCR came from an adult in good health. CDR3 residues: CASGSGGAGTGELFF. CDR3 DNA: TGTGCCAGCGGTTCGGGCGGGGCTGGGACCGGGGAGCTGTTTTTT.